The 5 T cell receptor beta chains below come from one sample, sequenced in a study of regulatory T cells in long-lasting Graves disease (dated by TCRdb to the early 2020s). The time point label of this sample denotes: newly diagnosed GD, antithyroid drugs for less than 3 months. For both TCR sequencing and RNA sequencing, RNA was extracted from PBMCs in TRIzol. The receptor library was made with multiplex PCR. The run used an Illumina HiSeq 4000. To build TCR beta libraries, CDR3 regions were amplified by Arm-PCR using iRepertoire HTBI primers. The public reads were run again by TCRdb, first through fastp at Q25 and then through MiXCR, and only productive beta chains were kept. Each entry is one CDR3 protein sequence, shown with its most common DNA and genes. The sample table lists about 320,000 distinct CDR3 sequences, over 15% of them with a count of one. In total, the top ten clones hold around 36% of the sample.

Sample: peripheral blood mononuclear cells (PBMCs), taken at new diagnosis, from a patient treated with antithyroid drugs. The receptors originated from a female donor with Graves disease.

The chain links TRBV19 to TRBJ2-7; TRBD1 is a possible D gene (5 bases). The CDR3 totals 15 residues. V was trimmed by 3 bases and J by 2 bases, leaving 14 bases between them. The germline V gene has CDR1 LNHDA and CDR2 SQIVND (reference sequence). The CDR3 sequence: CASSIDPSRAYEQYF. The CDR3 nucleotides read TGTGCCAGTAGTATTGACCCCAGCAGGGCCTACGAGCAGTACTTC.

This clonotype appeared many times. The chain recombines TRBV12-3 or TRBV12-4 with TRBJ2-1; D might be TRBD2 (5 bases). V lost 5 bases and J 9 bases, leaving 20 bases between the germline ends. This CDR3 is built from 15 residues. CDR3 sequence reads: CASSIKGPPAGEQFF. The CDR3, as DNA: TGTGCCAGCAGTATAAAGGGTCCTCCGGCGGGTGAGCAGTTCTTC.

The J gene is TRBJ2-5, the V gene TRBV6-5; TRBD1 is a possible D gene (6 bases). The germline V and J ends were trimmed by 0 bases and 4 bases, with 30 bases remaining between them. The CDR3 sequence is 21 residues long. The V gene's germline CDR1 is MNHEY and CDR2 SVGAGI. The CDR3 is CASSYSRSEVWGQGGIETQYF. CDR3 sequence (DNA): TGTGCCAGCAGTTACTCGAGGAGTGAGGTCTGGGGGCAGGGTGGTATAGAGACCCAGTACTTC.

As for this clonotype: A much larger clone sits a single nucleotide away, making a read error possible. No conserved phenylalanine or tryptophan is present at the end of the CDR3, so a read error is the likely explanation. J is TRBJ2-5 and V is TRBV20-1; 8 bases agree with TRBD1. Germline CDR1 reads DFQATT; CDR2 reads SNEGSKA (reference sequence). The V and J ends lost 4 bases and 3 bases, in that order; junction bases with no gene match: 1. The CDR3 runs to 12 residues. Written as DNA, the CDR3 is TGCAGTGCTACGGGACAGGAAGAGACCCAGTACCTC. This translates into CSATGQEETQYL.

This clonotype was observed a handful of times. V and J are TRBV11-2 and TRBJ2-1, with TRBD2 matching over 7 bases. The CDR3 spans 16 residues. V shed 3 bases, J shed 4 bases, and the junction held 9 bases outside the gene matches. Germline lookup yields CDR1 SGHAT and CDR2 FQNNGV. The CDR3 nucleotides are TGTGCCAGCAGCTTGGTCGGCCTAGCGGAGTACAATGAGCAGTTCTTC. Amino acid sequence: CASSLVGLAEYNEQFF.